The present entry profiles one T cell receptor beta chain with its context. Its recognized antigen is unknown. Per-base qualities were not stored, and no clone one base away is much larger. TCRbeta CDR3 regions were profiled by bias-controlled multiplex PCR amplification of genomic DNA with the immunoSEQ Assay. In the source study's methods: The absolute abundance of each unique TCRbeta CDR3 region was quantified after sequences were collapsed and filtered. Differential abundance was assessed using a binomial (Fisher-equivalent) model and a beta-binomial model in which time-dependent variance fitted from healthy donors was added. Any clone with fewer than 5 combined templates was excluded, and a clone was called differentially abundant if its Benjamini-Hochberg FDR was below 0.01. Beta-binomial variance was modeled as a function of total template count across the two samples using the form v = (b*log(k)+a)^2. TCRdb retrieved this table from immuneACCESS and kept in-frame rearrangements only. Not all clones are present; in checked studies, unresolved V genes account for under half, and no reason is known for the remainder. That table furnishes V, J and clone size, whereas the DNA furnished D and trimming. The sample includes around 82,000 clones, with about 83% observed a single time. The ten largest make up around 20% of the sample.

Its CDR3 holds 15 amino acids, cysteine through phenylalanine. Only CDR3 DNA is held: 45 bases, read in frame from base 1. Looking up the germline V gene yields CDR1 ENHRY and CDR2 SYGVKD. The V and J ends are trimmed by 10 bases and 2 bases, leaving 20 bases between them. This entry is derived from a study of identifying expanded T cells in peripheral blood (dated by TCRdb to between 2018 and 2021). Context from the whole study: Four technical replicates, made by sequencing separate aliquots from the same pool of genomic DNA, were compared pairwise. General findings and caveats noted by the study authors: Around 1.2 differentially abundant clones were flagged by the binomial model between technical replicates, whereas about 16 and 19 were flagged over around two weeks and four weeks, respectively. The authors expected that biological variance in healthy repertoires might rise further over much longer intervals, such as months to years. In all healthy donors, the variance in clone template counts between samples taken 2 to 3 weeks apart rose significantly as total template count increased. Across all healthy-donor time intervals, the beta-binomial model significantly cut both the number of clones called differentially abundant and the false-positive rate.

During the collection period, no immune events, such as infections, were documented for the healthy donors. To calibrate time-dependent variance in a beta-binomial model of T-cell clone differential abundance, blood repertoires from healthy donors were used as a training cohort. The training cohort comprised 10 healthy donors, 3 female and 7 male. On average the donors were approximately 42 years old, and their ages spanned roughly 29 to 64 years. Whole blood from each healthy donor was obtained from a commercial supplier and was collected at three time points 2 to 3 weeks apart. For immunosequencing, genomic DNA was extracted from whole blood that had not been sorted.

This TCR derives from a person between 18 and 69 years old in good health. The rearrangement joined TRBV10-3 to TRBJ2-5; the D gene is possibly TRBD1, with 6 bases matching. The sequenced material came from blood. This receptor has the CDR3 CATALTWTEQETQYF. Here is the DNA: TGTGCCACGGCCCTCACCTGGACAGAACAAGAGACCCAGTACTTC.